This T cell receptor beta chain appears in the sequencing data of a study of cytomegalovirus exposure and HLA in healthy donors. Study findings and constraints: Among donors in an Asian-associated ancestry cluster, a later analysis reportedly found fewer N-insertions than the approximately 670-donor mean. The authors assumed roughly uniform sequencing depth across donors for presence/absence analyses. Being productive about 87% or about 30% of the time was typical of most TCR beta V segments in an earlier analysis. Reports state that TCR beta sequences accurately predicted most subjects' HLA-A and HLA-B alleles.

The PCR used 60 Vbeta and 13 Jbeta primers. This table comes from immunoSEQ multiplex PCR, and its TCRdb copy is limited to in-frame clones, with some not included. The sample has approximately 170,000 clones; around 62% are singletons. On this clone itself: Its antigen remains unknown.

The origin of this receptor is a man in his forties in good health and CMV-seronegative. Sample: PBMCs.

The CDR3 coding sequence is TGTGCCAGCTCACCAAAACAGGACGGGCCCCAGCATTTT. Encoded protein: CASSPKQDGPQHF. The chain combines TRBV18 with TRBJ1-5; TRBD1 is a possible D gene (5 bases). The CDR3 runs to 13 residues. Germline CDR1 and CDR2: KGHSH and LQKENI. V was trimmed by 2 bases and J by 9 bases, leaving 11 bases between them. The whole variable domain, remainder taken from reference TRBV18 and TRBJ1-5, is NAGVMQNPRHLVRRRGQEARLRCSPMKGHSHVYWYRQLPEEGLKFMVYLQKENIIDESGMPKERFSAEFPKEGPSILRIQQVVRGDSAAYFCASSPKQDGPQHFGDGTRLSIL.